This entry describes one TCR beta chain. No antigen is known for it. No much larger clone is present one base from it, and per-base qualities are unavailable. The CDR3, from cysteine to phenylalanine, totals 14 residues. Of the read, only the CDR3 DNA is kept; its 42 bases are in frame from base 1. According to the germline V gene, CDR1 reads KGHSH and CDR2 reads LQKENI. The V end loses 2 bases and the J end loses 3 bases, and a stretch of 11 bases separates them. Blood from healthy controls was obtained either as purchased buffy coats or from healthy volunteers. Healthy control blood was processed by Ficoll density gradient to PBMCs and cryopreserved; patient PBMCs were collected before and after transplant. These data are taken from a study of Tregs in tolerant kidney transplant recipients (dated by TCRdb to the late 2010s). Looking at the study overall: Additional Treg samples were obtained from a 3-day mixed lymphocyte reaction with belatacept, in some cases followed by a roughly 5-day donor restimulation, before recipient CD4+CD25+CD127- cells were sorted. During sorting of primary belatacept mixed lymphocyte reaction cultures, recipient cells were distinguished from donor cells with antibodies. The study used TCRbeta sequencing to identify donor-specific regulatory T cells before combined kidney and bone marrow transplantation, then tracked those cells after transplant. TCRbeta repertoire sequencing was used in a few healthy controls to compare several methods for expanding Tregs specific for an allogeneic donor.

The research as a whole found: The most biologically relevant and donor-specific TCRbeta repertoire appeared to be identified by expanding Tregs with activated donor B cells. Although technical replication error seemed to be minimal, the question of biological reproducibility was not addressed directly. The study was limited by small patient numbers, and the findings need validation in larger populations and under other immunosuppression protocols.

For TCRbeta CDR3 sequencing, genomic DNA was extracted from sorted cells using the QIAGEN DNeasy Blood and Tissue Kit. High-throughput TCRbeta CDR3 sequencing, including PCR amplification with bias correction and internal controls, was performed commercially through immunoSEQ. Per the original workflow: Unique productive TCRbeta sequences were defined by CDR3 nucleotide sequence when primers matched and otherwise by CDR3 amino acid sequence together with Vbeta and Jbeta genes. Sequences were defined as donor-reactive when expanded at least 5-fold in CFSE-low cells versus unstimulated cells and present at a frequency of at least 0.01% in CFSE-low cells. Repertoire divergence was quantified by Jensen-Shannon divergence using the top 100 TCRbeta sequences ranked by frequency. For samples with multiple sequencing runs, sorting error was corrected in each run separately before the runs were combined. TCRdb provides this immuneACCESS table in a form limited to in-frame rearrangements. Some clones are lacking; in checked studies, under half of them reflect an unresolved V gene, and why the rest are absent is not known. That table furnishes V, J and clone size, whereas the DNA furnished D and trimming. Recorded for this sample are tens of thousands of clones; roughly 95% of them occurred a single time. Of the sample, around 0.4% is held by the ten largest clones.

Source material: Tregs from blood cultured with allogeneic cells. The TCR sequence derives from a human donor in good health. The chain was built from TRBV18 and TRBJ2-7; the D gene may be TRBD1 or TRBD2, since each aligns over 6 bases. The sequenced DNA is TGTGCCAGCTCACCAGGAGGGGGGTACTACGAGCAGTACTTC. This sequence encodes CASSPGGGYYEQYF.